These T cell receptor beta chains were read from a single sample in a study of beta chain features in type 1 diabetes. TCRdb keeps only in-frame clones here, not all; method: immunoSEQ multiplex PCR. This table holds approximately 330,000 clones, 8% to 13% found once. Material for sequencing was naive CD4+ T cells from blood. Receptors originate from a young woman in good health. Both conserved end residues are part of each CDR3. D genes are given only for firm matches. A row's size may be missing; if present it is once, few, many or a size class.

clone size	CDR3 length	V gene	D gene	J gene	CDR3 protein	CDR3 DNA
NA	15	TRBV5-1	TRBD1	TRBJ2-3	CASTGGTGGVGTQYF	TGCGCCAGCACAGGCGGGACAGGGGGCGTCGGTACGCAGTATTTT
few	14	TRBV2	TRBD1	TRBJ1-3	CASKTGGAGNTIYF	TGTGCCAGCAAGACAGGGGGAGCTGGAAACACCATATATTTT
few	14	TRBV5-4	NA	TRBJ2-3	CASSSGVGTDTQYF	TGTGCCAGCAGCTCGGGAGTGGGCACAGATACGCAGTATTTT
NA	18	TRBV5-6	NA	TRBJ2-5	CASSIGTGAGGPGETQYF	TGTGCCAGCAGCATAGGGACAGGGGCGGGAGGGCCCGGGGAGACCCAGTACTTC
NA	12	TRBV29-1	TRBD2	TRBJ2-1	CSVGGSYNEQFF	TGCAGCGTTGGCGGGAGTTACAATGAGCAGTTCTTC
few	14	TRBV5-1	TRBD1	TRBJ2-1	CASSHEQGFGEQFF	TGCGCCAGCAGTCACGAACAGGGGTTCGGTGAGCAGTTCTTC
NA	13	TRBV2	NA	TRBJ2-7	CASTDGHIYEQYF	TGTGCCAGCACCGACGGACACATCTACGAGCAGTACTTC
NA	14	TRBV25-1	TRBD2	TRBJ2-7	CASSRLAGGYEQYF	TGTGCCAGCAGCAGACTAGCGGGAGGTTACGAGCAGTACTTC
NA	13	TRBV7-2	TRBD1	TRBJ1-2	CASSSTGGYGYTF	TGTGCCAGCAGCTCAACAGGGGGTTATGGCTACACCTTC
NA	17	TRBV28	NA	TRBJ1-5	CAVLRGGTEGAGQPQHF	TGTGCCGTACTCCGGGGGGGCACAGAGGGTGCGGGTCAGCCCCAGCATTTT
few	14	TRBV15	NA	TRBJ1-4	CATSRDRGKEKLFF	TGTGCCACCAGCAGAGACAGGGGAAAGGAAAAACTGTTTTTT
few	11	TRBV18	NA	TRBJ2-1	CASSPRDEQFF	TGTGCCAGCTCACCCCGTGATGAGCAGTTCTTC
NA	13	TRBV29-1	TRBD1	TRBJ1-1	CSVPGQGPTEAFF	TGCAGCGTTCCAGGACAGGGACCCACTGAAGCTTTCTTT
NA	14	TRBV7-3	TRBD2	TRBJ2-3	CASSLTGGTDTQYF	TGTGCCAGCAGCTTAACGGGAGGGACAGATACGCAGTATTTT
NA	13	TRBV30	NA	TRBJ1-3	CAWSISSGNTIYF	TGTGCCTGGTCGATTAGCTCTGGAAACACCATATATTTT
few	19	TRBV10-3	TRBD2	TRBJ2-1	CAISESLAGGPSFSNEQFF	TGTGCCATCAGTGAGTCGCTTGCGGGAGGGCCAAGCTTCAGCAATGAGCAGTTCTTC
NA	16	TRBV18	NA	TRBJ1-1	CASSPALTSVSTEAFF	TGTGCCAGCTCACCAGCTCTAACTTCTGTGAGCACTGAAGCTTTCTTT
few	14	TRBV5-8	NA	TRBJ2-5	CASSLKQGQETQYF	TGTGCCAGCAGCTTGAAACAGGGCCAAGAGACCCAGTACTTC
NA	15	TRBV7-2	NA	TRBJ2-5	CASSLSTSSQETQYF	TGTGCCAGCAGCTTAAGTACATCGTCCCAAGAGACCCAGTACTTC
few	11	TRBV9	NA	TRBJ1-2	CASGREYGYTF	TGTGCCAGCGGGAGGGAGTACGGCTACACCTTC
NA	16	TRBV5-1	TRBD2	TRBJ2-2	CASSFLGGSDGGELFF	TGCGCCAGCAGCTTCCTGGGCGGGAGTGATGGCGGGGAGCTGTTTTTT
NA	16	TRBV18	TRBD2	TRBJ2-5	CASSPQASGSQETQYF	TGTGCCAGCTCACCACAGGCTAGCGGGTCGCAAGAGACCCAGTACTTC
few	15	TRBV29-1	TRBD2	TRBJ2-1	CSVERLAGGFNEQFF	TGCAGCGTTGAGAGGCTAGCGGGAGGGTTCAATGAGCAGTTCTTC
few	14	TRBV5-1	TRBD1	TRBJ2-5	CASRSGTVQETQYF	TGCGCCAGCCGATCCGGGACAGTTCAAGAGACCCAGTACTTC
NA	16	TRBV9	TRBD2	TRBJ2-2	CASSVGLAGNTGELFF	TGTGCCAGCAGCGTTGGGCTAGCGGGAAACACCGGGGAGCTGTTTTTT
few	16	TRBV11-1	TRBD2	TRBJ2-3	CASSVLLAGGPYTQYF	TGTGCCAGCAGCGTACTACTAGCGGGAGGGCCGTATACGCAGTATTTT
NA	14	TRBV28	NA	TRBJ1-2	CASSSPGKGDGYTF	TGTGCCAGCAGTTCACCAGGGAAAGGGGATGGCTACACCTTC
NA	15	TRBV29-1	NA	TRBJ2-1	CSVYESGRSYNEQFF	TGCAGCGTTTACGAGAGCGGCCGGTCCTACAATGAGCAGTTCTTC
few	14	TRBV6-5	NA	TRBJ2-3	CASRLTGGGGTQYF	TGTGCCAGCAGATTGACCGGGGGAGGAGGTACGCAGTATTTT
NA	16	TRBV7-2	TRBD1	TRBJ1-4	CASSLGGQGGREKLFF	TGTGCCAGCAGCTTAGGGGGACAGGGGGGAAGGGAAAAACTGTTTTTT
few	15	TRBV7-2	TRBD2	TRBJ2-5	CASSPRGMGGETQYF	TGTGCCAGCAGCCCCCGGGGGATGGGAGGGGAGACCCAGTACTTC
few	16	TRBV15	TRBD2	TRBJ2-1	CATSRDYGRIGDEQFF	TGTGCCACCAGCAGAGATTACGGGAGGATTGGGGATGAGCAGTTCTTC
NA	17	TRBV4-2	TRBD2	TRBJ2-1	CASSHIWGGEEGNEQFF	TGTGCCAGCAGCCACATTTGGGGGGGAGAAGAGGGCAATGAGCAGTTCTTC
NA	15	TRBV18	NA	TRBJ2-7	CASSPGTGRGGEQYF	TGTGCCAGCTCACCTGGAACAGGGAGAGGTGGAGAGCAGTACTTC
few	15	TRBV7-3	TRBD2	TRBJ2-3	CASSRRGEGTDTQYF	TGTGCCAGCAGCCGCCGGGGGGAGGGCACAGATACGCAGTATTTT
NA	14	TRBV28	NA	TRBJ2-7	CASSLGVRGYEQYF	TGTGCCAGCAGTTTAGGGGTGCGGGGCTACGAGCAGTACTTC
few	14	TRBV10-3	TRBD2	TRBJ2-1	CAISSGSEGNEQFF	TGTGCCATTTCTAGCGGGAGCGAAGGCAATGAGCAGTTCTTC
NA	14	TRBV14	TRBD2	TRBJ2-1	CASSRLAGVGEQFF	TGTGCCAGCAGCCGACTAGCGGGAGTAGGTGAGCAGTTCTTC
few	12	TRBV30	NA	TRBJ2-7	CAWSRQGYEQYF	TGTGCCTGGAGCCGGCAGGGCTACGAGCAGTACTTC
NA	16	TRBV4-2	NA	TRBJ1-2	CASSQWGQGSPYGYTF	TGTGCCAGCAGCCAATGGGGGCAGGGGTCCCCCTATGGCTACACCTTC
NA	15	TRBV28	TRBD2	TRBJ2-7	CASSLLRTSGDEQYF	TGTGCCAGCAGTTTACTGAGGACTAGCGGGGACGAGCAGTACTTC
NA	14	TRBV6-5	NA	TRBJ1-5	CASSALREGQPQHF	TGTGCCAGCAGTGCCCTACGGGAGGGTCAGCCCCAGCATTTT
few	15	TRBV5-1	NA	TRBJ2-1	CASSLRQGLYNEQFF	TGCGCCAGCAGCTTGAGGCAGGGGCTCTACAATGAGCAGTTCTTC
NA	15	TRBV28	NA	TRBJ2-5	CASSFPWGTKETQYF	TGTGCCAGCAGCTTTCCCTGGGGCACCAAAGAGACCCAGTACTTC
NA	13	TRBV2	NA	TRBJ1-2	CASSEQVYYGYTF	TGTGCCAGCAGTGAACAGGTCTACTATGGCTACACCTTC
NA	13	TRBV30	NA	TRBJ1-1	CAWSVHRDTEAFF	TGTGCCTGGAGTGTTCACAGGGACACTGAAGCTTTCTTT
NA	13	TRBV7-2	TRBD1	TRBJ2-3	CASRQGATDTQYF	TGTGCCAGTAGACAGGGGGCTACAGATACGCAGTATTTT
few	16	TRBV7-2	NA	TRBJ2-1	CASSWQPDRHDDEQFF	TGTGCCAGCAGCTGGCAGCCCGACAGGCATGATGATGAGCAGTTCTTC
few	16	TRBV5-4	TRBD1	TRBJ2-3	CASSPGQIASTDTQYF	TGTGCCAGCAGCCCGGGACAGATTGCTAGCACAGATACGCAGTATTTT
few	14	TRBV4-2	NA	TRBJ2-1	CASSLREARDEQFF	TGTGCCAGCAGCCTAAGGGAGGCTCGCGATGAGCAGTTCTTC
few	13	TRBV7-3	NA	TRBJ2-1	CASSLYVVNEQFF	TGTGCCAGCAGCTTATACGTAGTAAATGAGCAGTTCTTC
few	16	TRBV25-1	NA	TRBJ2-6	CASSEPEVAGANVLTF	TGTGCCAGCAGTGAGCCAGAGGTGGCTGGGGCCAACGTCCTGACTTTC
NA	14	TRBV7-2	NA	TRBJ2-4	CASSLIRGANIQYF	TGTGCCAGCAGCTTAATCAGGGGAGCGAACATTCAGTACTTC
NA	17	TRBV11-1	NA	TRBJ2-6	CASSSIDYFSGANVLTF	TGTGCCAGCAGCTCAATAGACTATTTCTCTGGGGCCAACGTCCTGACTTTC
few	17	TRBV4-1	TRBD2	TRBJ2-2	CASSPGLAVTNTGELFF	TGCGCCAGCAGCCCGGGACTAGCGGTAACGAACACCGGGGAGCTGTTTTTT
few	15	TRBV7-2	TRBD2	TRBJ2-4	CASSPLTSVVNIQYF	TGTGCCAGCAGCCCCCTTACTAGCGTAGTAAACATTCAGTACTTC
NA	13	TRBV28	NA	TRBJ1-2	CASSYGGNYGYTF	TGTGCCAGCAGTTACGGGGGGAACTATGGCTACACCTTC